These 4 T cell receptor beta chains came from one sample sequenced in a study of T-cell memory formation after mild COVID-19. TCRdb passed the 5' RACE reads through MiXCR, listing each CDR3 protein once. The sample has around 200,000 distinct CDR3 sequences, about 21% seen once. The sample taken for sequencing was PBMCs or a T cell subset sorted from them (not recorded which). These receptors originate from an adult woman who had mild COVID-19 (a few samples of this study predate the infection). Cell type and time point are not known.

The V call is TRBV5-4, the J call TRBJ2-7; D is uncertain. The CDR3 totals 13 residues. Trimming took off 0 bases at V and 1 base at J, with 5 bases between the two ends. Germline lookup yields CDR1 SGHNT and CDR2 YYREEE (reference sequence). The CDR3 DNA reads as TGTGCCAGCAGCTTGGGAAGATCCTACGAGCAGTACTTC. Protein product: CASSLGRSYEQYF.

The V call is TRBV7-6, the J call TRBJ2-7, with TRBD1 matching 9 bases. V was clipped by 1 base and J by 3 bases; unmatched bases: 4. There are 15 residues in the CDR3. The germline gives CDR1 SGHVS, CDR2 FNYEAQ. CDR3 DNA sequence: TGTGCCAGCAGCTTAGAGGGACAGGGACTCTACGAGCAGTACTTC. Its translation: CASSLEGQGLYEQYF.

This clonotype was found a few times. CDR3 bases: TGCAGCGTTGAAGTGGGGGTCCTAACCTCCAACAACGAAGCTTTCTTT. It translates to CSVEVGVLTSNNEAFF. This chain links TRBV29-1 with TRBJ1-1; D possibly corresponds to TRBD1 (5 bases). Germline CDR1 is SQVTM and CDR2 is ANQGSEA. V was cut by 1 base and J by 8 bases, with 23 bases left in between. There are 16 residues in the CDR3.

This clonotype was counted only a few times. The chain links TRBV5-1 to TRBJ1-1, with D unresolved. Looked up from germline, CDR1 is SGHRS and CDR2 is YFSETQ. Trimming cost V 1 base and J 1 base, with 11 bases left between them. The CDR3 contains 15 residues. CDR3 sequence: CASSLSGQENTEAFF. CDR3 bases: TGCGCCAGCAGCTTGAGCGGGCAGGAGAACACTGAAGCTTTCTTT.